The following is a T cell receptor (beta chain) sequence with its context. The sample comes from a study of early stage breast cancer tumors. CDR3 size: 16 residues. Germline loops: CDR1 LNHDA, CDR2 SQIVND (reference sequence). Trimming cost V 5 bases and J 0 bases, with 11 bases left between them. Sequencing was performed with immunoSEQ multiplex PCR; in TCRdb, only in-frame clones are kept and a portion is missing. The table lists approximately 48,000 clones, under 95% of them singletons. Sequenced input: blood. The source is a person aged 70 to 79 with breast cancer. The chain employs TRBV19 and TRBJ2-6, with unresolved D. The CDR3 reads CASSEVRSSGANVLTF. Written as DNA, the CDR3 is TGTGCCAGTAGTGAAGTGAGGAGCTCTGGGGCCAACGTCCTGACTTTC.